Below, 16 T cell receptor beta chains from the same sample are listed, as sequenced in a study of regulatory T cells in long-lasting Graves disease. CDR3 regions were amplified by Arm-PCR using iRepertoire HTBI primers to build TCR beta libraries. Via MiXCR, TCRdb re-called the multiplex PCR reads, giving one row per CDR3 protein. The repertoire holds 500,000 to 800,000 distinct CDR3 sequences, with around 32% as singletons. Time point defined: persistent/refractory GD, antithyroid drugs over 5 years with positive TRAb. RNA isolated from PBMCs was used to make the TCR library. The sequencing here drew on peripheral blood mononuclear cells (PBMCs), taken when the disease was refractory, from a patient treated with antithyroid drugs. The source is a female donor with Graves disease.

The genes are TRBV7-3 and TRBJ1-1; 10 bases are a match to TRBD1. Germline V gene sequence: CDR1 SGHTA, CDR2 FQGTGA. Trimming cost V 4 bases and J 7 bases; bases outside gene matches: 6. This CDR3 is 14 amino acids long. This chain's CDR3 is CASSSTGGSNEAFF. The CDR3 nucleotides read TGTGCCAGCAGCTCGACAGGGGGCTCGAATGAAGCTTTCTTT.

A few counts support this clonotype. V and J are TRBV27 and TRBJ2-2, with 10 bases that match TRBD1. The CDR3 extends over 15 amino acids. The junction had 3 bases not matched to a gene; V was cut back by 4 bases and J by 4 bases. CDR1 and CDR2 from the germline V gene are MNHEY and SMNVEV (reference sequence). The DNA for the CDR3 is TGTGCCAGCAGTTGGGGGACAGGGGTCACCGGGGAGCTGTTTTTT. This codes for CASSWGTGVTGELFF.

The V and J genes are TRBV19 and TRBJ1-2, with D hard to call. Germline V CDR1 and CDR2: LNHDA, SQIVND (reference sequence). This CDR3 is 15 amino acids long. V was cut by 8 bases and J by 0 bases, with 16 bases left in between. In DNA, the CDR3 is TGTGCCAGTGTCGACCAGATGGAAGCTAACTATGGCTACACCTTC. Encoded protein: CASVDQMEANYGYTF.

CDR3 bases: TGTGCCAGCAGTACAACAGGTAAAGCTTTCTTT. This translates into CASSTTGKAFF. The V call is TRBV6-1, the J call TRBJ1-1; maybe TRBD1 (5 bases). Germline V gives CDR1 MNHNS, CDR2 SASEGT. The CDR3 is made up of 11 amino acids. Trimming left V 5 bases short and J 9 bases short, with 10 bases between.

The rearrangement joins TRBV20-1 to TRBJ2-7, with 14 bases that match TRBD2. The germline V gene encodes CDR1 DFQATT and CDR2 SNEGSKA (reference sequence). The J segment lost 4 bases and the V segment lost 7 bases, leaving 3 bases of the junction unmatched. The CDR3 totals 13 residues. CDR3 sequence reads: CSVRTSGRYEQYF. CDR3 nucleotide sequence: TGCAGTGTCCGGACTAGCGGGAGGTACGAGCAGTACTTC.

This clonotype was detected ten times or more. V is TRBV29-1 and J is TRBJ1-3; D gene unclear. The V and J ends lost 5 bases and 2 bases respectively, with 13 bases between them. This CDR3 has 14 residues. Germline lookup yields CDR1 SQVTM and CDR2 ANQGSEA. CDR3 sequence (DNA): TGCAGCGTTAAGGGTGGATCTACTGGAAACACCATATATTTT. Translating gives CSVKGGSTGNTIYF.

This clonotype has just one count. This chain connects TRBV6-2 or TRBV6-3 to TRBJ2-7; the match to TRBD1 covers 9 bases. Per the germline V gene, CDR1 is MNHEY and CDR2 is SVGEGT. The CDR3 consists of 21 residues. The trim removed 4 bases at V and 0 bases at J, leaving 22 bases unmatched. The CDR3, as DNA: TGTGCCAGCAGTTTCCGACCTCCGGGACAGGGACCGGGACGCCGCTCCTACGAGCAGTACTTC. This codes for CASSFRPPGQGPGRRSYEQYF.

The genes are TRBV4-2 and TRBJ2-7, with 14 bases fitting TRBD2. V was clipped by 5 bases and J by 0 bases; unmatched bases: 9. The germline gives CDR1 LGHNA, CDR2 YNFKEQ. The CDR3 is 18 amino acids. CDR3 nucleotide sequence: TGTGCCAGCAGCAGAGGGACTAGCGGGAGCCCTAGCTCCTACGAGCAGTACTTC. Translation: CASSRGTSGSPSSYEQYF.

In this sample, this clonotype turned up many times. The chain has TRBV27 and TRBJ1-2, with D perhaps TRBD1 (5 bases). V was shortened by 6 bases and J by 8 bases, with 16 bases between the two germline ends. Per germline, CDR1 MNHEY and CDR2 SMNVEV (reference sequence). The CDR3 is 13 amino acids. CDR3 bases: TGTGCCAGCAGGCACCCAGGGTCCGGGGGCTACACCTTC. Translated: CASRHPGSGGYTF.

With regard to this clonotype: A read error may produce the germline difference seen at one junction end. The V gene is TRBV11-2, the J gene TRBJ1-6; unclear D gene. The CDR3 consists of 17 residues. Germline assignment: CDR1 SGHAT and CDR2 FQNNGV. CDR3: CASSPRPRSSCNSPLHF. CDR3 DNA: TGTGCCAGCAGCCCAAGACCGAGGAGCTCCTGTAATTCACCCCTCCACTTT.

This clonotype has a count of ten or more. V is TRBV28 and J is TRBJ1-1; unclear D gene. The CDR3 consists of 12 residues. CDR1 and CDR2 (germline): MDHEN, SYDVKM. V dropped 6 bases and J dropped 4 bases, with 9 bases sitting between them. The CDR3 reads CASRDSGTEAFF. For the CDR3, the DNA is TGTGCCAGCAGGGATTCGGGCACTGAAGCTTTCTTT.

With respect to this clonotype: This may arise from a read error, as a much more abundant clone is one base away. This sequence joins TRBV28 and TRBJ1-1; D remains ambiguous. There are 14 residues in the CDR3. Germline V CDR1 and CDR2: MDHEN, SYDVKM. CDR3 nucleotides: TGTGCCACCGCAATGACGGAATTGAACACTGGAGCTTTCTTT. It specifies CATAMTELNTGAFF.

The CDR3 coding sequence is TGTGCCAGCAGCTTTGCCCTGGGACAGGCTGGGGATGAGCAGTTCTTC. This gives the protein CASSFALGQAGDEQFF. The chain is built from TRBV2 and TRBJ2-1, with 8 bases identical to TRBD1. CDR3 length: 16 amino acids. Trimming at V came to 6 bases and at J to 8 bases, leaving 15 bases not matched to a gene. Germline assignment: CDR1 SNHLY and CDR2 FYNNEI. Full variable domain (rest looked up from reference TRBV2 and TRBJ2-1): EPEVTQTPSHQVTQMGQEVILRCVPISNHLYFYWYRQILGQKVEFLVSFYNNEISEKSEIFDDQFSVERPDGSNFTLKIRSTKLEDSAMYFCASSFALGQAGDEQFFGPGTRLTVL.

This clonotype showed up just a few times. This chain joins TRBV19 and TRBJ1-1; D gene uncertain. This CDR3 region has 14 residues. The V gene lost 3 bases and the J gene lost 5 bases, with 13 bases spanning the gap. Germline CDR1 and CDR2: LNHDA and SQIVND (reference sequence). The DNA for the CDR3 is TGTGCCAGTAGTATCCCACCCGACACAACTGAAGCTTTCTTT. Translated: CASSIPPDTTEAFF.

This chain uses TRBV11-2 with TRBJ2-5, with TRBD2 as a possible D gene (6 bases). Germline CDR1 is SGHAT and CDR2 is FQNNGV. The CDR3 covers 14 residues. V was shortened by 5 bases and J by 2 bases, with 12 bases between the two germline ends. The DNA of the CDR3 is TGTGCCAGCAGCCTAAACCGGGAGCAAGAGACCCAGTACTTC. This encodes CASSLNREQETQYF. The variable domain in full, completed from reference TRBV11-2 and TRBJ2-5, reads EAGVAQSPRYKIIEKRQSVAFWCNPISGHATLYWYQQILGQGPKLLIQFQNNGVVDDSQLPKDRFSAERLKGVDSTLKIQPAKLEDSAVYLCASSLNREQETQYFGPGTRLLVL.

Many counts were recorded for this clonotype. J is TRBJ1-2 and V is TRBV5-1, with a weak D call TRBD1 (5 bases). This CDR3 comprises 14 residues. The V end was cut by 4 bases, the J end by 4 bases, with 14 bases between. Germline loops: CDR1 SGHRS, CDR2 YFSETQ. The CDR3 sequence is CASSNNAGGYGYTF. The DNA of the CDR3 is TGCGCCAGCAGCAACAATGCGGGGGGCTATGGCTACACCTTC.